This TCR beta chain comes out of a study of OX40 agonist ivuxolimab in advanced cancers. About the study: At 82.7% male, the cohort had a mean age of approximately 60 years, ranging from about 23 to 79. Findings and caveats of the study: Relative to CD4+, CD8+ T cells held more expanded clones on average. With doses of 0.1-3.0 mg/kg, partial responders showed among the lowest clonal expansion.

With autoimmune disease history or systemic immunosuppression, patients were excluded. This table comes from immunoSEQ multiplex PCR, and its TCRdb copy is limited to in-frame clones, with some not included. The data hold about 69,000 clones, with around 85% observed a single time. This clone came up once. Its antigen remains unknown. The germline V gene encodes CDR1 SGHNT and CDR2 YYREEE (reference sequence). V gave up 5 bases and J gave up 1 base; unmatched junction bases: 9. This CDR3 spans 16 amino acids. Sequencing was performed on CD4+ or CD8+ T cells sorted from blood, taken in a trial of the OX40 agonist ivuxolimab. This receptor was identified in an adult with an advanced solid tumor such as melanoma, head and neck, liver or kidney cancer. The rearrangement joins TRBV5-4 to TRBJ1-1; 9 nucleotides align to TRBD1. The CDR3 spells CASSLPGQGSNTEAFF. The CDR3 bases are TGTGCCAGCAGTCTCCCGGGACAGGGATCGAACACTGAAGCTTTCTTT.